This record covers a single T cell receptor beta chain. What it binds is unknown. This sample was taken from a study of a mutant IDH1 vaccine in newly diagnosed glioma. The overall study: Visits designated V12 and V13 were conducted at weeks 35 and 47, respectively.

TCRdb's table, derived via immunoSEQ multiplex PCR, lists solely in-frame clones and lacks some. The repertoire has about 67,000 clones, 75% to 90% of them found once; the top ten carry around 4.1%. The CDR3 loop spans 14 amino acids. The J segment lost 3 bases and the V segment lost 1 base, leaving 1 base of the junction unmatched. Per the germline V gene, CDR1 is LNHDA and CDR2 is SQIVND (reference sequence). Study findings and constraints: Pseudoprogression seemed unrelated to changes in top peripheral T cell clonotypes.

Time point here: week 47, end of study. The vaccine gave 300 ug of a 20-mer mutant IDH1 peptide subcutaneously per dose. Here the sequenced sample was PBMCs, taken from a glioma patient whose treatment included an IDH1 peptide vaccine. V and J are TRBV19 and TRBJ2-7, with 9 bases that match TRBD1. The TCR sequence derives from a man aged 25-40 years with glioma. Here the CDR3 reads CASSIGTGDYEQYF. The CDR3 DNA reads as TGTGCCAGTAGTATAGGGACAGGGGACTACGAGCAGTACTTC.